These 21 T cell receptor beta chains came from one sample sequenced in a study of cytomegalovirus exposure and HLA in healthy donors. The PCR made use of 60 Vbeta and 13 Jbeta primers. Libraries were prepared by immunoSEQ multiplex PCR; TCRdb keeps only in-frame clonotypes and omits some of them. The table lists some 190,000 clones, more than 75% of them singletons. Sequencing input: PBMCs. The receptor source for this set is a middle-aged man in good health and CMV-seropositive.

The J gene is TRBJ2-1, the V gene TRBV18, with D perhaps matching TRBD1 (5 bases). Deletions cut 3 bases from V and 6 bases from J, with 18 bases between. CDR3 size: 16 residues. CDR1 KGHSH and CDR2 LQKENI come from the germline V gene. The CDR3 region has the DNA TGTGCCAGCTCACCCTTCCAGGTCAGGGATGGCAATGAGCAGTTCTTC. Its translation: CASSPFQVRDGNEQFF. Full variable domain (missing parts from reference TRBV18 and TRBJ2-1): NAGVMQNPRHLVRRRGQEARLRCSPMKGHSHVYWYRQLPEEGLKFMVYLQKENIIDESGMPKERFSAEFPKEGPSILRIQQVVRGDSAAYFCASSPFQVRDGNEQFFGPGTRLTVL.

This chain connects TRBV5-4 to TRBJ2-7, with TRBD1 identical over 11 bases. V dropped 4 bases and J dropped 3; count of bases not matched to a gene: 6. CDR1 and CDR2 (germline): SGHNT, YYREEE (reference sequence). This CDR3 spans 15 amino acids. CDR3 in amino acids: CASSDGQGALYEQYF. The CDR3 bases are TGTGCCAGCAGCGACGGACAGGGGGCTCTCTACGAGCAGTACTTC. Full variable domain (outside the CDR3, taken from reference TRBV5-4 and TRBJ2-7): ETGVTQSPTHLIKTRGQQVTLRCSSQSGHNTVSWYQQALGQGPQFIFQYYREEENGRGNFPPRFSGLQFPNYSSELNVNALELDDSALYLCASSDGQGALYEQYFGPGTRLTVT.

The rearrangement links TRBV5-1 to TRBJ1-2; 7 nucleotides agree with TRBD1. Germline lookup yields CDR1 SGHRS and CDR2 YFSETQ. The CDR3 is 15 amino acids. With 0 bases clipped from V and 1 base from J, the junction kept 3 bases outside the gene matches. CDR3 sequence: CASSLVAGGNYGYTF. The CDR3 nucleotides are TGCGCCAGCAGCTTGGTGGCAGGGGGTAACTATGGCTACACCTTC.

CDR3 in amino acids: CASSSTTYEQYF. The CDR3 region has the DNA TGTGCCAGCAGCTCCACAACCTACGAGCAGTACTTC. This chain uses TRBV7-3 with TRBJ2-7, with no clear D. The germline CDR1 and CDR2 sequences are SGHTA and FQGTGA. V was shortened by 4 bases and J by 2 bases, with 6 bases between the two germline ends. The CDR3 has 12 residues.

This rearrangement joins TRBV7-8 to TRBJ2-7; 7 bases align to TRBD1. The CDR3 has 14 residues. CDR1 is SGHVS and CDR2 is FQNEAQ in the germline V gene. J was trimmed by 0 bases and V by 5 bases; bases with no gene match: 4. In DNA form, the CDR3 reads TGTGCCAGCAGCCGCGGACAGGCCTCCTACGAGCAGTACTTC. It is translated as CASSRGQASYEQYF.

The genes are TRBV6-5 and TRBJ2-1, with 10 positions matching TRBD2. J was trimmed by 8 bases and V by 10 bases; bases with no gene match: 5. CDR3 size: 12 residues. The germline gives CDR1 MNHEY, CDR2 SVGAGI. The CDR3 is CAIRTSGDEQFF. The CDR3 DNA is TGTGCCATCCGGACTAGCGGCGATGAGCAGTTCTTC.

The rearrangement joins TRBV6-1 to TRBJ2-7; D may be TRBD1 (5 bases). The CDR3 runs 14 residues. Germline V lookup: CDR1 MNHNS, CDR2 SASEGT. V was shortened by 4 bases and J by 0 bases, with 10 bases between the two germline ends. CDR3: CASSALGDSYEQYF. DNA of the CDR3: TGTGCCAGCAGTGCCCTAGGGGACTCCTACGAGCAGTACTTC.

The V gene is TRBV2, the J gene TRBJ2-7, with TRBD2 matching 7 bases. The germline gives CDR1 SNHLY, CDR2 FYNNEI. CDR3 length: 13 amino acids. The junction had 4 bases not matched to a gene; V was cut back by 6 bases and J by 2 bases. The CDR3 bases are TGTGCCAGCAGCGTCGGACTAGCCTACGAGCAGTACTTC. This codes for CASSVGLAYEQYF.

The genes are TRBV9 and TRBJ2-2; TRBD1 matches at 12 bases. The CDR3 covers 18 residues. V was pared by 7 bases and J by 3 bases, with 13 bases of the junction left unmatched. The germline V gene encodes CDR1 SGDLS and CDR2 YYNGEE. Written as DNA, the CDR3 is TGTGCCAGCTCCCGGGACAGGGGGCAATATTTGGACACCGGGGAGCTGTTTTTT. This codes for CASSRDRGQYLDTGELFF.

The chain recombines TRBV25-1 with TRBJ2-1, with 16 bases aligning to TRBD2. The V segment lost 9 bases and the J segment 5 bases; nucleotides outside the gene matches: 7. This CDR3 is built from 16 residues. CDR1 is MGHDK and CDR2 is SYGVNS in the germline V gene. The CDR3 sequence is CASGTSGRGRNNEQFF. The DNA for the CDR3 is TGTGCCAGTGGGACTAGCGGGAGGGGTCGGAACAATGAGCAGTTCTTC. The full variable domain, its missing parts supplied by reference TRBV25-1 and TRBJ2-1, is EADIYQTPRYLVIGTGKKITLECSQTMGHDKMYWYQQDPGMELHLIHYSYGVNSTEKGDLSSESTVSRIRTEHFPLTLESARPSHTSQYLCASGTSGRGRNNEQFFGPGTRLTVL.

The V call is TRBV5-1, the J call TRBJ1-1, with 7 bases matching TRBD1. This CDR3 has 15 residues. Germline CDR1 reads SGHRS; CDR2 reads YFSETQ. Trimming cost V 0 bases and J 5 bases; bases outside gene matches: 7. The CDR3 sequence: CASSLAGRGATEAFF. The DNA for the CDR3 is TGCGCCAGCAGCTTGGCCGGCAGGGGGGCGACTGAAGCTTTCTTT.

The chain couples TRBV6-5 to TRBJ2-1, with 12 bases lining up with TRBD2. Germline V CDR1 and CDR2: MNHEY, SVGAGI. The length of the CDR3 is 12 residues. V lost 6 bases to trimming and J lost 13 bases; unmatched junction nucleotides: 4. Written as DNA, the CDR3 is TGTGCCAGCAGACCACTAGCGGGAGGCCAGTTCTTC. Translating it yields CASRPLAGGQFF.

The chain combines TRBV2 with TRBJ1-4; D perhaps matches TRBD1 (6 bases). Per germline, CDR1 SNHLY and CDR2 FYNNEI. The length of the CDR3 is 14 residues. The ends were cut back, 7 bases at V and 3 bases at J, with 12 bases in the middle. The CDR3 is CASTYQGSNEKLFF. The CDR3 nucleotides read TGTGCCAGCACGTACCAGGGGTCTAATGAAAAACTGTTTTTT.

V is TRBV29-1 and J is TRBJ2-3, with 9 bases lining up with TRBD2. In germline, CDR1 is SQVTM, CDR2 ANQGSEA. Trimming cost V 5 bases and J 2 bases; bases outside gene matches: 14. The CDR3 totals 17 residues. CDR3 region: CSVPLVTSGPTTDTQYF. The CDR3 DNA is TGCAGCGTTCCCTTGGTCACTAGCGGGCCGACCACAGATACGCAGTATTTT.

This chain uses TRBV18 with TRBJ2-5, with D perhaps TRBD1 (5 bases). Trimming stripped 5 bases from V and 2 bases from J, with 15 bases between. Germline V gene sequence: CDR1 KGHSH, CDR2 LQKENI. This CDR3 contains 15 residues. CDR3 amino acids: CASSFDRGVQETQYF. The CDR3 region has the DNA TGTGCCAGCTCATTCGACAGAGGAGTGCAAGAGACCCAGTACTTC.

The genes are TRBV5-6 and TRBJ2-6, with 7 bases that match TRBD1. Germline V CDR1 and CDR2: SGHDT, YYEEEE. This CDR3 is built from 16 residues. V dropped 4 bases and J dropped 2; count of bases not matched to a gene: 6. Here the CDR3 reads CASSTGTVTGANVLTF. CDR3 sequence (DNA): TGTGCCAGCAGCACTGGGACAGTAACTGGGGCCAACGTCCTGACTTTC.

The rearrangement joins TRBV6-5 to TRBJ2-7, with TRBD2 matching 15 bases. The CDR3 totals 16 residues. Germline CDR1 is MNHEY and CDR2 is SVGAGI. V trimming: 4 bases; J trimming: 6 bases; junction bases outside the gene matches: 7. As DNA, the CDR3 is TGTGCCAGCAGTTCCGGGACTAGCGGGGGGAGCCGCGAGCAGTACTTC. It is translated as CASSSGTSGGSREQYF.

The rearrangement uses TRBV5-1 and TRBJ2-3; 7 nucleotides align to TRBD2. V dropped 4 bases and J dropped 0; count of bases not matched to a gene: 8. Germline V gives CDR1 SGHRS, CDR2 YFSETQ. This CDR3 comprises 16 residues. In nucleotides, the CDR3 is TGCGCCAGCAGCATCGGACTAGAGCCGAGCACAGATACGCAGTATTTT. Translation gives CASSIGLEPSTDTQYF.

The chain couples TRBV6-4 to TRBJ2-6, with 10 bases fitting TRBD1. This CDR3 has 16 amino acids. Per the germline V gene, CDR1 is MRHNA and CDR2 is SNTAGT. V lost 6 bases, J lost 4 bases, and 6 bases stayed unmatched. The CDR3 region has the DNA TGTGCCAGCAGCGGGACAGGGGCTGGAGGGGCCAACGTCCTGACTTTC. Translation gives CASSGTGAGGANVLTF.

CDR3 bases: TGCGCCAGCAGCCAGGGACTAGCGGGAGAATACACAGATACGCAGTATTTT. It specifies CASSQGLAGEYTDTQYF. This chain connects TRBV4-3 to TRBJ2-3; 14 nucleotides match TRBD2. V lost 3 bases to trimming and J lost 2 bases; unmatched junction nucleotides: 4. CDR1 and CDR2 (germline): LGHNA, YSLEER. The CDR3 totals 17 residues.

This clone was detected only once. The chain has TRBV6-5 and TRBJ2-3, with D possibly matching TRBD2 (6 bases). Trimming left V 5 bases short and J 4 bases short, with 13 bases between. The CDR3 sequence is 14 residues long. The germline V gene encodes CDR1 MNHEY and CDR2 SVGAGI. The CDR3 loop reads CASSDTGVADTQYF. The CDR3 nucleotides read TGTGCCAGCAGTGATACGGGGGTGGCAGATACGCAGTATTTT.